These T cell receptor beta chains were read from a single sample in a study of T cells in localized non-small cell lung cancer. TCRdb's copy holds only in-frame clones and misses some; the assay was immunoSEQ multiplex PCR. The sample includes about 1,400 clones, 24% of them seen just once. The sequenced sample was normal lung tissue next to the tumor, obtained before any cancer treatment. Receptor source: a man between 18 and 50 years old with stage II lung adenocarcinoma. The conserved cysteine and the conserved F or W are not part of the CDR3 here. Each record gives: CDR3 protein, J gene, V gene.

ASSLLGSVGETQY,TRBJ2-5,TRBV11-3
ASSLPPPNEKLF,TRBJ1-4,TRBV5-1
ASSRDMDQPQH,TRBJ1-5,TRBV2
ASSLSPQLPYEQY,TRBJ2-7,TRBV5-1
ASSLSPGAGSSYNEQF,TRBJ2-1,TRBV11-3
ASSVQGAVNEKLF,TRBJ1-4,TRBV28
ASSFRGAGYT,TRBJ1-2,TRBV28
ASSLGEGETEAF,TRBJ1-1,TRBV11-3
AWSVTFVGRRGYNEQF,TRBJ2-1,TRBV30
ATHSAGGNTNYNEQF,TRBJ2-1,TRBV6-4
ASSIGTAPEKLF,TRBJ1-4,TRBV19
ASSVGQGPYNSPLH,TRBJ1-6,TRBV9
ASRISRDPSYEQY,TRBJ2-7,TRBV9
ASSIAPGAGNTIY,TRBJ1-3,TRBV19
ASSLGVPSYEQY,TRBJ2-7,TRBV11-3